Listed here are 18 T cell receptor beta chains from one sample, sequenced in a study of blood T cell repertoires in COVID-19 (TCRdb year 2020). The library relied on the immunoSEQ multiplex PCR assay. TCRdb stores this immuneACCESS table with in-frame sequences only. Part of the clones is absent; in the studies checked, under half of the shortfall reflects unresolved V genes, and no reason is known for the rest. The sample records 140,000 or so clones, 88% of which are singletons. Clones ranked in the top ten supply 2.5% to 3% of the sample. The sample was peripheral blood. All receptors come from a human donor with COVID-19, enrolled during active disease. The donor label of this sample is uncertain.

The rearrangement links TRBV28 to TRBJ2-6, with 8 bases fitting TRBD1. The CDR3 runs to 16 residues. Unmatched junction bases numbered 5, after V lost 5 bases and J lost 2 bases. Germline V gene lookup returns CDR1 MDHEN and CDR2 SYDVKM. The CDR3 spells CASSPRTGPGANVLTF. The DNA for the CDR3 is TGTGCCAGCAGTCCCCGGACAGGGCCTGGGGCCAACGTCCTGACTTTC.

The chain's CDR3 is CASSPDRSSTDTQYF. In DNA, the CDR3 is TGTGCCAGCTCACCAGACAGATCTAGCACAGATACGCAGTATTTT. The chain employs TRBV18 and TRBJ2-3; possible D gene TRBD1, 5 bases. V gave up 2 bases and J gave up 0 bases, with 9 bases separating them. Germline V gene sequence: CDR1 KGHSH, CDR2 LQKENI. The CDR3 extends over 15 amino acids.

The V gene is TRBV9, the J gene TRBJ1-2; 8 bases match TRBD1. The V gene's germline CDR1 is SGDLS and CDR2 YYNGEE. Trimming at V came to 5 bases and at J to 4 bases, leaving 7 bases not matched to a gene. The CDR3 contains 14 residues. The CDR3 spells CASRTDRDGYGYTF. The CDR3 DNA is TGTGCCAGCAGAACGGACAGGGATGGCTATGGCTACACCTTC.

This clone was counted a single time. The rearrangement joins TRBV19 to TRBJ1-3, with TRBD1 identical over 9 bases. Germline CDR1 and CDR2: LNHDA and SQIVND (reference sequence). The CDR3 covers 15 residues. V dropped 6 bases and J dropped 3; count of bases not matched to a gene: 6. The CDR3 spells CASSQTGGFGNTIYF. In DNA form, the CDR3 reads TGTGCCAGTAGCCAAACAGGGGGCTTTGGAAACACCATATATTTT.

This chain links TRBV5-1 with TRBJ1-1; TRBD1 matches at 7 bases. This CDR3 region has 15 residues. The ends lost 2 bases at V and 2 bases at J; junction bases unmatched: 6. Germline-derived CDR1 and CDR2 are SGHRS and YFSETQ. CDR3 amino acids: CASSFGTATNTEAFF. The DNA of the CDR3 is TGCGCCAGCAGCTTCGGGACAGCGACTAACACTGAAGCTTTCTTT.

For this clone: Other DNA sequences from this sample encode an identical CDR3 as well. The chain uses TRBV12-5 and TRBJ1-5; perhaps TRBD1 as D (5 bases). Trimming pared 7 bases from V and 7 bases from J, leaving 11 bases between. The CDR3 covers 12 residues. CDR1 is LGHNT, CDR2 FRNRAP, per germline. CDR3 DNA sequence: TGTGCTAGTGCCTCCCAGGGCCAGCCCCAGCATTTT. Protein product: CASASQGQPQHF.

CDR3 bases: TGTGCCAGCAGCCAAGTACAGGGGAATGAGCAGTTCTTC. Its protein product is CASSQVQGNEQFF. V usage is TRBV3-1 (or the pseudogene TRBV3-2) and J usage is TRBJ2-1; TRBD1 matches 7 bases. The CDR3 length is 13 residues. V trimming: 1 base; J trimming: 7 bases; junction bases outside the gene matches: 1. Germline CDR1 LGHDT, CDR2 YNNKEL (reference sequence).

CDR3 nucleotides: TGTGCCACCAGTGATGAAGGACAGGGAGGCTACGAGCAGTACTTC. Amino acid sequence: CATSDEGQGGYEQYF. The chain links TRBV24-1 to TRBJ2-7, with TRBD1 identical over 8 bases. Germline values: CDR1 KGHDR, CDR2 SFDVKD. This CDR3 has 15 residues. Trimming cost V 3 bases and J 3 bases; bases outside gene matches: 6.

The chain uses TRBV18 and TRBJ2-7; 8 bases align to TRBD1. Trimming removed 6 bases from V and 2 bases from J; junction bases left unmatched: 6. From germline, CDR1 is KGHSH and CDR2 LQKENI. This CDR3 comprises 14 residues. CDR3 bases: TGTGCCAGCTCTGGACAGGGTAGCACCTACGAGCAGTACTTC. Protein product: CASSGQGSTYEQYF. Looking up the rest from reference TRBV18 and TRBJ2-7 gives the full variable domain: NAGVMQNPRHLVRRRGQEARLRCSPMKGHSHVYWYRQLPEEGLKFMVYLQKENIIDESGMPKERFSAEFPKEGPSILRIQQVVRGDSAAYFCASSGQGSTYEQYFGPGTRLTVT.

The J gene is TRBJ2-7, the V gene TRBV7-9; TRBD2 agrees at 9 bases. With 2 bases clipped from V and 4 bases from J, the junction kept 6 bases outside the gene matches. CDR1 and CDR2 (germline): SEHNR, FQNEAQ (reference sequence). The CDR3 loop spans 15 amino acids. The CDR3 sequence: CASSLIRTSVYEQYF. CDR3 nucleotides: TGTGCCAGCAGCTTAATACGGACTAGCGTTTACGAGCAGTACTTC.

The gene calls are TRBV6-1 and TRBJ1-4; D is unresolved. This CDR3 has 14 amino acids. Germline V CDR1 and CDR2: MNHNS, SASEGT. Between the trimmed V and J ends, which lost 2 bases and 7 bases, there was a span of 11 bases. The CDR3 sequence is CASSEPGRGEKLFF. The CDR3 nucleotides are TGTGCCAGCAGTGAACCGGGGAGAGGTGAAAAACTGTTTTTT.

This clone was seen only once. The CDR3 DNA is TGTGCCAGCAGCCTCCTAGTCACTGAAGCTTTCTTT. Protein product: CASSLLVTEAFF. This chain joins TRBV7-9 and TRBJ1-1; D is uncertain. V lost 5 bases, J lost 4 bases, and 8 bases lay in between. Germline V gives CDR1 SEHNR, CDR2 FQNEAQ (reference sequence). CDR3 length equals 12 residues.

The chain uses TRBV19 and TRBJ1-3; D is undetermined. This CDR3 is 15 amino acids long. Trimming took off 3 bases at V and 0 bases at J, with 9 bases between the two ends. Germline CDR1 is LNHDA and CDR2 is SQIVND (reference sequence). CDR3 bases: TGTGCCAGTAGTATGCGTAGAGTCTCTGGAAACACCATATATTTT. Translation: CASSMRRVSGNTIYF.

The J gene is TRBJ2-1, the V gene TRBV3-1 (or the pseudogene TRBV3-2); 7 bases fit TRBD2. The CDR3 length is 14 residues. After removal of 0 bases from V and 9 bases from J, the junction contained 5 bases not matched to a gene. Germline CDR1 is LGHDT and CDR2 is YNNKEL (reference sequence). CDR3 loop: CASSQEGGGVEQFF. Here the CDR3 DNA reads TGTGCCAGCAGCCAAGAGGGGGGAGGGGTTGAGCAGTTCTTC.

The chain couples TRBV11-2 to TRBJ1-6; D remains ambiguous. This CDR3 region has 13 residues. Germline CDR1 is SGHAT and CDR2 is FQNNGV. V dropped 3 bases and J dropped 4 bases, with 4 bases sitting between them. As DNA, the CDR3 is TGTGCCAGCAGCTTCATGTATAATTCACCCCTCCACTTT. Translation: CASSFMYNSPLHF.

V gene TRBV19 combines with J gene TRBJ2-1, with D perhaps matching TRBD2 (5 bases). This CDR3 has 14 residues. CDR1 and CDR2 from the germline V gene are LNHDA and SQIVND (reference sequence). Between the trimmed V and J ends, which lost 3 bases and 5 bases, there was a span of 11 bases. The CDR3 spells CASSMLRDDNEQFF. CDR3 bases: TGTGCCAGTAGTATGTTACGGGATGACAATGAGCAGTTCTTC.

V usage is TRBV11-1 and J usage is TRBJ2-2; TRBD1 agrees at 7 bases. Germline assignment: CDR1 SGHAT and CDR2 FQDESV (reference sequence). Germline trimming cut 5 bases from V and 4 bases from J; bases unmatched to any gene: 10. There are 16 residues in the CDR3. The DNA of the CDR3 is TGTGCCAGCAGCCCGTTGTCGGGACAGATCACCGGGGAGCTGTTTTTT. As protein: CASSPLSGQITGELFF. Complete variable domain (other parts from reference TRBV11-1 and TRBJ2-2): EAEVAQSPRYKITEKSQAVAFWCDPISGHATLYWYRQILGQGPELLVQFQDESVVDDSQLPKDRFSAERLKGVDSTLKIQPAELGDSAMYLCASSPLSGQITGELFFGEGSRLTVL.

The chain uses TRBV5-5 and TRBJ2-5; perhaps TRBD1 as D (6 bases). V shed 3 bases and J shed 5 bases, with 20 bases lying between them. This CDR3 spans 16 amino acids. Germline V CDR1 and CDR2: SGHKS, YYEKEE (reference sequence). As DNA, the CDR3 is TGTGCCAGCAGCTACGGACTGGACAGCGTTACGGAGACCCAGTACTTC. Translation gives CASSYGLDSVTETQYF.